Given below is one T cell receptor beta chain in context. V shed 5 bases and J shed 1 base, with 20 bases lying between them. This CDR3 has 17 residues. Germline CDR1 reads MNHNY; CDR2 reads SVGAGI (reference sequence). The Seattle patients, enrolled during active infection, were followed longitudinally. In the original workflow: Using reference gene primer amplification, nucleated cell counts were estimated. Some clones are missing from TCRdb's copy, which holds only in-frame ones; the method was immunoSEQ multiplex PCR. That table gives V, J and clone size, and the DNA gave D and trimming. The table lists about 420,000 clones, around 90% of them singletons, with 0.7% to 1% in the top ten. This sample is drawn from a study of blood T cell repertoires in COVID-19. Study in general: Donors in the United States, Italy and Spain gave samples during acute or convalescent COVID-19. PBMCs, B-cell-depleted T cells, or T cells provided the cDNA or gDNA that made up the material.

The V gene is TRBV6-6, the J gene TRBJ1-1; D uncertain. This TCR derives from a man aged 18 to 30 with COVID-19, enrolled during active disease. Sequencing input: peripheral blood. In DNA form, the CDR3 reads TGTGCCAGCAGTCCCTGGGAGTTAGGTGACAAGAACACTGAAGCTTTCTTT. It encodes CASSPWELGDKNTEAFF.